The 20 T cell receptor beta chains given below trace back to one sample, sequenced in a study of cytomegalovirus exposure and HLA in healthy donors. The primer mix had 60 Vbeta and 13 Jbeta primers. Measured with immunoSEQ multiplex PCR; TCRdb has only the in-frame clones, and not every one. The repertoire holds about 180,000 clones, with 84% as singletons. The material sequenced was PBMCs. The receptors were gathered from a girl aged 2 to 10 in good health and CMV-seropositive.

The rearrangement joins TRBV28 to TRBJ1-3, with D possibly TRBD1 on 5 matching bases. The CDR3 contains 15 residues. V lost 5 bases and J lost 3, with 14 bases in between. Germline CDR1 reads MDHEN; CDR2 reads SYDVKM. Here the CDR3 reads CASSGAFFGGNTIYF. In nucleotides, the CDR3 is TGTGCCAGCAGTGGGGCATTCTTTGGTGGAAACACCATATATTTT.

The J gene is TRBJ2-3, the V gene TRBV5-4; 9 bases line up with TRBD2. Unmatched junction bases numbered 15, after V lost 1 base and J lost 3 bases. CDR1 and CDR2 from the germline V gene are SGHNT and YYREEE (reference sequence). CDR3 length equals 19 residues. Written as DNA, the CDR3 is TGTGCCAGCAGCTTGCCAGCCCGAGGGCTAGCGGGGACAACAGATACGCAGTATTTT. Residues: CASSLPARGLAGTTDTQYF.

V and J are TRBV28 and TRBJ2-5; D may be TRBD2 (5 bases). The CDR3 runs 15 residues. With 2 bases removed from V and 4 bases from J, the gap between germline ends came to 14 bases. Germline lookup yields CDR1 MDHEN and CDR2 SYDVKM. CDR3 sequence (DNA): TGTGCCAGCAGTTTAGACGAGGGTCTCGCAGAGACCCAGTACTTC. Encoded protein: CASSLDEGLAETQYF. The variable domain in full, completed from reference TRBV28 and TRBJ2-5, reads DVKVTQSSRYLVKRTGEKVFLECVQDMDHENMFWYRQDPGLGLRLIYFSYDVKMKEKGDIPEGYSVSREKKERFSLILESASTNQTSMYLCASSLDEGLAETQYFGPGTRLLVL.

This chain links TRBV25-1 with TRBJ1-5, with 7 nucleotides matching TRBD1. CDR3 length: 15 residues. Per the germline V gene, CDR1 is MGHDK and CDR2 is SYGVNS. Germline trimming cut 5 bases from V and 5 bases from J; bases unmatched to any gene: 9. This chain's CDR3 is CASSSPGQQDQPQHF. For the CDR3, the DNA is TGTGCCAGCAGTTCGCCGGGACAGCAGGATCAGCCCCAGCATTTT.

V gene TRBV9 combines with J gene TRBJ2-3; 9 bases match TRBD2. The J segment lost 2 bases and the V segment lost 0 bases, leaving 7 bases of the junction unmatched. This CDR3 region has 17 residues. Germline lookup yields CDR1 SGDLS and CDR2 YYNGEE. In DNA, the CDR3 is TGTGCCAGCAGCGTAGAGACTAGCGGTGCGGCCACAGATACGCAGTATTTT. Its translation is CASSVETSGAATDTQYF.

In this sample, this clone turned up once. In DNA form, the CDR3 reads TGTGCCAGCAGCTCCACCGACAGGGTCCAAGAGACCCAGTACTTC. It is translated as CASSSTDRVQETQYF. This chain connects TRBV7-6 to TRBJ2-5, with 7 bases matching TRBD1. The CDR3 covers 15 residues. Germline CDR1 SGHVS, CDR2 FNYEAQ. The V and J ends lost 4 bases and 1 base, in that order; junction bases with no gene match: 6.

This chain links TRBV6-1 with TRBJ1-2, with D unclear. The CDR3 contains 14 residues. V lost 0 bases, J lost 5 bases, and 10 bases lay in between. Germline V CDR1 and CDR2: MNHNS, SASEGT. The CDR3 coding sequence is TGTGCCAGCAGTGAAGCGCCAGATCCTTATGGCTACACCTTC. It specifies CASSEAPDPYGYTF.

The chain has TRBV5-3 and TRBJ1-1; D gene uncertain. TRBV5-3 is reported as an ORF; its role is uncertain. CDR3 length equals 16 residues. V lost 1 base and J lost 1, with 14 bases in between. The CDR3 bases are TGTGCCAGAAGCTTGAGCCCCACCGACACGAACACTGAAGCTTTCTTT. Its translation: CARSLSPTDTNTEAFF.

J is TRBJ1-1 and V is TRBV2; D remains ambiguous. The CDR3 sequence is 12 residues long. Germline V CDR1 and CDR2: SNHLY, FYNNEI. The V end lost 3 bases, the J end lost 7 bases, and 9 bases lay between the germline ends. The CDR3 spells CASSDESREAFF. In nucleotides, the CDR3 is TGTGCCAGCAGTGATGAGAGTCGTGAAGCTTTCTTT.

The chain couples TRBV12-5 to TRBJ1-6, with 9 bases aligning to TRBD1. Germline CDR1 LGHNT, CDR2 FRNRAP. V shed 3 bases and J 9 bases; nucleotides not matched to a gene: 6. The CDR3 length is 15 residues. CDR3 sequence reads: CASGLATGGRSPLHF. In nucleotides, the CDR3 is TGTGCTAGTGGTTTAGCAACAGGGGGCCGTTCACCCCTCCACTTT.

The chain has TRBV6-1 and TRBJ2-7, with a possible D match to TRBD2 (6 bases). V lost 7 bases, J lost 1 base, and 14 bases lay in between. This CDR3 region has 14 residues. Germline loops: CDR1 MNHNS, CDR2 SASEGT. The CDR3 DNA is TGTGCCAGCAAAGGAGGGCCGGCGTCCTACGAGCAGTACTTC. Translated: CASKGGPASYEQYF.

The gene calls are TRBV5-1 and TRBJ2-3, with 10 bases identical to TRBD1. CDR1 is SGHRS, CDR2 YFSETQ, per germline. The CDR3 has 17 amino acids. Trimming at V came to 4 bases and at J to 6 bases, leaving 14 bases not matched to a gene. CDR3 DNA: TGCGCCAGCAGCCTCCTTGGGACAGGGGAAGGTTGGGATACGCAGTATTTT. Translating gives CASSLLGTGEGWDTQYF.

Worth noting for this clone: The junction departs from germline at one end; a sequencing error may be responsible. The genes are TRBV7-7 and TRBJ2-7; D not certain. The CDR3 contains 13 residues. Germline loops: CDR1 SSHAT, CDR2 FNYEAQ (reference sequence). The CDR3 is CASSLEVLGEQYF. Here the CDR3 DNA reads TGTGCTAGCAGCTTAGAAGTCCTCGGCGAGCAGTACTTC. The full variable domain, rest sourced from reference TRBV7-7 and TRBJ2-7, is GAGVSQSPRYKVTKRGQDVTLRCDPISSHATLYWYQQALGQGPEFLTYFNYEAQPDKSGLPSDRFSAERPEGSISTLTIQRTEQRDSAMYRCASSLEVLGEQYFGPGTRLTVT.

The chain carries TRBV5-4 and TRBJ2-5, with TRBD2 matching over 9 bases. Germline values: CDR1 SGHNT, CDR2 YYREEE (reference sequence). The CDR3 runs 16 residues. J gave up 11 bases and V 4 bases, and 18 bases lay outside the gene matches. In DNA, the CDR3 is TGTGCCAGCAGCCCGGAAAAGGCGGGAGGGCCAAGGGAGCAGTACTTC. As protein: CASSPEKAGGPREQYF.

The chain couples TRBV5-6 to TRBJ1-5; D is possibly TRBD1 (5 bases). The CDR3 covers 15 residues. Germline V gene sequence: CDR1 SGHDT, CDR2 YYEEEE. Trimming cost V 2 bases and J 9 bases, with 18 bases left between them. For the CDR3, the DNA is TGTGCCAGCAGCTTCTGGGGGGAAATAGTAGGGCCCCAGCATTTT. Protein product: CASSFWGEIVGPQHF.

This clone was detected once. The chain joins TRBV30 to TRBJ2-1; D possibly corresponds to TRBD2 (6 bases). Trimming took off 4 bases at V and 2 bases at J, with 12 bases between the two ends. The CDR3 covers 14 residues. Germline CDR1 reads GTSNPN; CDR2 reads SVGIG (reference sequence). The CDR3 region is CAWKGTEPYNEQFF. CDR3 DNA: TGTGCCTGGAAGGGGACTGAACCCTACAATGAGCAGTTCTTC. The full variable domain, in which reference TRBV30 and TRBJ2-1 provide the parts outside the CDR3, is SQTIHQWPATLVQPVGSPLSLECTVEGTSNPNLYWYRQAAGRGLQLLFYSVGIGQISSEVPQNLSASRPQDRQFILSSKKLLLSDSGFYLCAWKGTEPYNEQFFGPGTRLTVL.

This sequence joins TRBV12-2 and TRBJ2-4; the D segment call TRBD2 is taken from the table without a DNA check. TRBV12-2 is given as a pseudogene. This CDR3 is 10 amino acids long. The CDR3 reads CASPRGIQYF. DNA of the CDR3: TGTGCAAGCCCTCGAGGCATTCAGTACTTC.

The chain links TRBV7-6 to TRBJ1-5; 7 positions agree with TRBD1. The CDR3 length is 17 residues. Germline-derived CDR1 and CDR2 are SGHVS and FNYEAQ. Trimming cost V 1 base and J 0 bases; bases outside gene matches: 6. The CDR3 DNA follows: TGTGCCAGCAGCTTAGTCGCAGGGGGGATTAGCAATCAGCCCCAGCATTTT. This encodes CASSLVAGGISNQPQHF. Supplemented by reference TRBV7-6 and TRBJ1-5, the full variable domain reads GAGVSQSPRYKVTKRGQDVALRCDPISGHVSLYWYRQALGQGPEFLTYFNYEAQQDKSGLPNDRFSAERPEGSISTLTIQRTEQRDSAMYRCASSLVAGGISNQPQHFGDGTRLSIL.

The rearrangement uses TRBV5-6 and TRBJ2-1; 9 bases map to TRBD2. Looked up from germline, CDR1 is SGHDT and CDR2 is YYEEEE. Germline trimming cut 6 bases from V and 9 bases from J; bases unmatched to any gene: 7. CDR3 length: 13 residues. CDR3 loop: CASTNLAGTEQFF. The CDR3 DNA reads TGTGCCAGCACCAACCTAGCGGGAACTGAGCAGTTCTTC.

This chain links TRBV5-1 with TRBJ2-1; 9 bases map to TRBD2. Per germline, CDR1 SGHRS and CDR2 YFSETQ. This CDR3 is built from 15 residues. J lost 9 bases, V lost 0 bases, and 7 bases had no gene match. This CDR3 is CASSLGASGISEQFF. The CDR3 nucleotides read TGCGCCAGCAGCTTGGGGGCTAGCGGGATATCTGAGCAGTTCTTC.